This entry lists 13 T cell receptor beta chains sequenced from one sample in a study of shared clonotypes between healthy human individuals. Clones were read by immunoSEQ multiplex PCR, and TCRdb kept only the in-frame ones, dropping some. The sample gives around 430,000 clones, roughly 77% of which show up once; around 13% is in the top ten. The sample consisted of PBMCs. Receptors were obtained from a woman aged 40 to 50 in good health. Some clones in this sample may be carry-over from other donors' samples.

The genes are TRBV5-1 and TRBJ2-1; 8 bases fit TRBD1. The CDR3 loop spans 15 amino acids. The germline V gene has CDR1 SGHRS and CDR2 YFSETQ. The V gene end was trimmed by 5 bases and the J gene end by 2 bases; junction bases not matched to a gene: 6. CDR3 region: CASRPQGAAYNEQFF. CDR3 nucleotide sequence: TGCGCCAGCAGACCTCAGGGGGCGGCCTACAATGAGCAGTTCTTC. The variable domain in full, completed from reference TRBV5-1 and TRBJ2-1, reads KAGVTQTPRYLIKTRGQQVTLSCSPISGHRSVSWYQQTPGQGLQFLFEYFSETQRNKGNFPGRFSGRQFSNSRSEMNVSTLELGDSALYLCASRPQGAAYNEQFFGPGTRLTVL.

CDR3 region: CSVDSGASGSYEQYF. The CDR3 coding sequence is TGCAGCGTTGATTCCGGGGCTAGCGGCTCCTACGAGCAGTACTTC. The chain is built from TRBV29-1 and TRBJ2-5; TRBD2 aligns across 7 bases. The J call could be wrong; TRBJ2-7 is a better fit for the DNA end. The CDR3 is made up of 15 amino acids. Germline values: CDR1 SQVTM, CDR2 ANQGSEA.

CDR3 coding DNA: TGTGCCAGCAGTTCCCTAGCGGGAGAGGCAGGAGATACGCAGTATTTT. Amino acid sequence: CASSSLAGEAGDTQYF. V usage is TRBV6-5 and J usage is TRBJ2-3; 10 bases are a match to TRBD2. V was clipped by 4 bases and J by 5 bases; unmatched bases: 9. CDR3 length equals 16 residues. Per the germline V gene, CDR1 is MNHEY and CDR2 is SVGAGI.

V gene TRBV5-4 combines with J gene TRBJ1-2; D gene ambiguous. The CDR3 is 14 amino acids. CDR1 and CDR2 (germline): SGHNT, YYREEE (reference sequence). V gave up 3 bases and J gave up 5 bases, with 14 bases separating them. DNA for the CDR3: TGTGCCAGCAGCTCGAGTCGCGGGGTATATGGCTACACCTTC. This translates into CASSSSRGVYGYTF.

The chain is built from TRBV7-2 and TRBJ2-3; D is undetermined. V was clipped by 5 bases and J by 6 bases, with 12 bases between them. The CDR3 sequence is 13 residues long. The germline V gene encodes CDR1 SGHTA and CDR2 FQGNSA. The CDR3 spells CASSPHPVDTQYF. The CDR3, as DNA: TGTGCCAGCAGCCCCCACCCCGTCGATACGCAGTATTTT.

V gene TRBV9 combines with J gene TRBJ2-7, with 9 nucleotides matching TRBD2. Germline-derived CDR1 and CDR2 are SGDLS and YYNGEE. V lost 0 bases, J lost 3 bases, and 7 bases stayed unmatched. The CDR3 is made up of 16 amino acids. CDR3: CASSVGSGRPNYEQYF. The CDR3, as DNA: TGTGCCAGCAGCGTAGGTAGCGGGAGACCAAACTACGAGCAGTACTTC.

The chain employs TRBV6-6 and TRBJ1-6; 8 bases match TRBD1. CDR1 and CDR2 from the germline V gene are MNHNY and SVGAGI (reference sequence). This CDR3 spans 14 amino acids. Unmatched junction bases numbered 2, after V lost 5 bases and J lost 5 bases. The CDR3 bases are TGTGCCAGCAGTGGACAGGGTGATAATTCACCCCTCCACTTT. This encodes CASSGQGDNSPLHF.

This chain uses TRBV4-3 with TRBJ2-1; D is perhaps TRBD2 (6 bases). The germline V and J ends were trimmed by 0 bases and 7 bases, with 16 bases remaining between them. The CDR3 is 16 residues long. Germline V CDR1 and CDR2: LGHNA, YSLEER. CDR3 coding DNA: TGCGCCAGCAGCCAAGAGGGACTCCCCTCGGAAAATGAGCAGTTCTTC. It encodes CASSQEGLPSENEQFF.

V and J are TRBV6-1 and TRBJ2-3; 9 positions match TRBD2. This CDR3 has 14 amino acids. CDR1 and CDR2 (germline): MNHNS, SASEGT. The V gene end was trimmed by 8 bases and the J gene end by 2 bases; junction bases not matched to a gene: 5. CDR3 protein: CASQPSGATDTQYF. The CDR3 coding sequence is TGTGCCAGCCAACCTAGCGGGGCCACAGATACGCAGTATTTT.

J is TRBJ2-2 and V is TRBV5-1; D is uncertain. This CDR3 is 13 amino acids long. V lost 4 bases and J lost 7, with 11 bases in between. Germline CDR1 SGHRS, CDR2 YFSETQ. The CDR3 spells CASSDDLGGELFF. CDR3 coding DNA: TGCGCCAGCAGCGATGACTTGGGCGGGGAGCTGTTTTTT.

This chain's CDR3 is CASSSSRAGEQYF. The DNA of the CDR3 is TGTGCCAGCAGCTCAAGTCGGGCTGGGGAGCAGTACTTC. This chain connects TRBV7-3 to TRBJ2-7, with no clear D. V lost 4 bases and J 7 bases, leaving 14 bases between the germline ends. The germline gives CDR1 SGHTA, CDR2 FQGTGA. CDR3 length: 13 residues.

This chain uses TRBV27 with TRBJ1-4; no firm D call. This CDR3 is 15 amino acids long. The V gene's germline CDR1 is MNHEY and CDR2 SMNVEV (reference sequence). V was trimmed by 1 base and J by 8 bases, leaving 14 bases between them. The CDR3 loop is CASSLYGDQDEKLFF. CDR3 nucleotide sequence: TGTGCCAGCAGTTTATATGGCGATCAGGACGAAAAACTGTTTTTT.

The chain carries TRBV5-1 and TRBJ1-2, with D possibly TRBD1 on 6 matching bases. There are 14 residues in the CDR3. Trimming left V 5 bases short and J 5 bases short, with 16 bases between. The germline CDR1 and CDR2 sequences are SGHRS and YFSETQ. The CDR3 DNA reads TGCGCCAGCAGAACTACAGGGTCTCCTTATGGCTACACCTTC. Protein sequence: CASRTTGSPYGYTF.